The 30 T cell receptor beta chains listed next were all sequenced from one sample in a study of regulatory T cells in long-lasting Graves disease. Time point in this sample: persistent/refractory GD, antithyroid drugs over 5 years with positive TRAb. Researchers made the TCR library from RNA that was extracted from PBMCs. Relying on iRepertoire HTBI primers and Arm-PCR of CDR3 regions, the team built TCR beta libraries. TCRdb itself ran the multiplex PCR reads through MiXCR, one entry per CDR3 protein. The sample includes 500,000 to 700,000 distinct CDR3 sequences, about 30% of them seen just once. The sample was peripheral blood mononuclear cells (PBMCs), taken when the disease was refractory, from a patient treated with antithyroid drugs. The receptor set was obtained from a female donor with Graves disease.

This clonotype was counted between two and nine times. V is TRBV20-1 and J is TRBJ2-7, with D unclear. Trimming pared 5 bases from V and 5 bases from J, leaving 19 bases between. Germline CDR1 is DFQATT and CDR2 is SNEGSKA (reference sequence). This CDR3 spans 14 amino acids. The CDR3 DNA follows: TGCAGTGCTCCGCGGATCGAGGTTTCCCACGAGCAGTACTTC. Translating gives CSAPRIEVSHEQYF.

This clonotype was detected only a few times. The chain joins TRBV19 to TRBJ2-5, with TRBD2 matching 10 bases. The CDR3 has 14 amino acids. Germline loops: CDR1 LNHDA, CDR2 SQIVND (reference sequence). The V segment lost 10 bases and the J segment 2 bases; nucleotides outside the gene matches: 7. In DNA form, the CDR3 reads TGTGCCACGACAGCGGGAGGGTCGCAAGAGACCCAGTACTTC. This encodes CATTAGGSQETQYF.

The chain has TRBV7-9 and TRBJ1-1; no firm D call. Trimming removed 6 bases at V and 4 bases at J, with 12 bases between. CDR3 size: 13 residues. The germline V gene encodes CDR1 SEHNR and CDR2 FQNEAQ (reference sequence). CDR3 region: CASSPSTRTEAFF. The CDR3 DNA is TGTGCCAGCAGTCCTTCGACGCGCACTGAAGCTTTCTTT.

This clonotype came up a few times. The chain links TRBV6-1 to TRBJ1-5, with 7 bases that match TRBD1. This CDR3 has 18 amino acids. Per germline, CDR1 MNHNS and CDR2 SASEGT. Unmatched junction bases numbered 16, after V lost 5 bases and J lost 3 bases. CDR3 coding DNA: TGTGCCAGCAGTTACAGAGACAGGGCCCTTTTTACCAATCAGCCCCAGCATTTT. Translated, it gives CASSYRDRALFTNQPQHF.

The gene calls are TRBV9 and TRBJ1-2; D is uncertain. This CDR3 contains 14 residues. V lost 4 bases to trimming and J lost 2 bases, with 12 bases between them. Germline V gene sequence: CDR1 SGDLS, CDR2 YYNGEE. Here the CDR3 reads CASSFRLGNYGYTF. CDR3 nucleotide sequence: TGTGCCAGCAGCTTCAGGTTGGGCAACTATGGCTACACCTTC.

The V call is TRBV28, the J call TRBJ1-4, with 9 bases matching TRBD1. Looked up from germline, CDR1 is MDHEN and CDR2 is SYDVKM. V dropped 2 bases and J dropped 4; count of bases not matched to a gene: 2. This CDR3 comprises 15 residues. Here the CDR3 DNA reads TGTGCCAGCAGTTTACCGACAGGGGGTAATGAAAAACTGTTTTTT. It specifies CASSLPTGGNEKLFF.

V and J are TRBV19 and TRBJ1-1; D remains unclear. CDR1 and CDR2 (germline): LNHDA, SQIVND (reference sequence). Trimming shortened V by 3 bases and J by 1 base, and 9 bases separated the two germline ends. This CDR3 contains 14 residues. Written as DNA, the CDR3 is TGTGCCAGTAGTATGGACGGCACGAACACTGAAGCTTTCTTT. It translates to CASSMDGTNTEAFF.

This clonotype was counted ten times or more. CDR3 coding DNA: TGTGCCAGCAGCTTCGGTTACAGGGAAGAGACCCAGTACTTC. Protein product: CASSFGYREETQYF. The chain couples TRBV5-6 to TRBJ2-5; tentatively, D is TRBD1 (6 bases). V lost 2 bases and J 3 bases, leaving 11 bases between the germline ends. This CDR3 has 14 amino acids. Germline CDR1 reads SGHDT; CDR2 reads YYEEEE.

The chain uses TRBV19 and TRBJ1-1; 12 positions agree with TRBD1. CDR3 length: 17 amino acids. From germline, CDR1 is LNHDA and CDR2 SQIVND (reference sequence). V lost 5 bases and J lost 4; bases outside the gene matches: 11. The CDR3 is CASSDILGQGAATEAFF. In nucleotides, the CDR3 is TGTGCCAGTAGTGATATATTGGGACAGGGGGCAGCCACTGAAGCTTTCTTT.

The chain links TRBV6-1 to TRBJ1-4, with no clear D. V was trimmed by 4 bases and J by 9 bases, leaving 12 bases between them. This CDR3 has 13 residues. Looked up from germline, CDR1 is MNHNS and CDR2 is SASEGT. Written as DNA, the CDR3 is TGTGCCAGCAGTGTGGACCGAATGAAAAAACTGTTTTTT. It yields the protein CASSVDRMKKLFF.

V usage is TRBV2 and J usage is TRBJ1-1; TRBD1 matches 9 bases. CDR3 length: 13 amino acids. V dropped 7 bases and J dropped 4; count of bases not matched to a gene: 4. Germline CDR1 SNHLY, CDR2 FYNNEI. DNA for the CDR3: TGTGCCAGCAACGACAGGGGGGCCACTGAAGCTTTCTTT. Translation gives CASNDRGATEAFF.

This chain uses TRBV2 with TRBJ1-1; TRBD1 might be the D (5 bases). With 8 bases removed from V and 1 base from J, the gap between germline ends came to 17 bases. The V gene's germline CDR1 is SNHLY and CDR2 FYNNEI. The CDR3 contains 15 residues. The CDR3 DNA is TGTGCCAGCCTAGGGGCAGACTATCAGAACACTGAAGCTTTCTTT. Amino acid sequence: CASLGADYQNTEAFF.

The chain links TRBV3-1 to TRBJ1-1, with TRBD1 identical over 8 bases. Trimming took 3 bases from V and 11 from J; bases not matched to a gene: 8. The germline CDR1 and CDR2 sequences are LGHDT and YNNKEL (reference sequence). The CDR3 totals 13 residues. CDR3 loop: CASSHGQGVGAFF. The CDR3 coding sequence is TGTGCCAGCAGCCACGGACAGGGCGTTGGCGCTTTCTTT. Combining the CDR3 with reference TRBV3-1 and TRBJ1-1 gives the whole variable domain DTAVSQTPKYLVTQMGNDKSIKCEQNLGHDTMYWYKQDSKKFLKIMFSYNNKELIINETVPNRFSPKSPDKAHLNLHINSLELGDSAVYFCASSHGQGVGAFFGQGTRLTVV.

In its sample, this clonotype was seen once. The CDR3 spells CASSVEGALLNGYTF. In DNA form, the CDR3 reads TGTGCCAGCAGCGTGGAGGGGGCGCTTCTCAATGGCTACACCTTC. This chain uses TRBV9 with TRBJ1-2, with 7 bases that match TRBD1. V was pared by 2 bases and J by 6 bases, with 10 bases of the junction left unmatched. Germline CDR1 is SGDLS and CDR2 is YYNGEE. The CDR3 is 15 residues long.

This clonotype was observed many times. CDR3 DNA: TGTGCCAGCAGTTTCGTGTACACTGAAGCTTTCTTT. This codes for CASSFVYTEAFF. J is TRBJ1-1 and V is TRBV12-3 or TRBV12-4; D gene ambiguous. The V end lost 3 bases, the J end lost 3 bases, and 5 bases lay between the germline ends. CDR3 size: 12 residues.

Concerning this clonotype: This sequence may be a read error, since a much larger clone differs from it by one base. This chain joins TRBV10-3 and TRBJ2-7; TRBD2 aligns across 7 bases. Looked up from germline, CDR1 is ENHRY and CDR2 is SYGVKD. The CDR3 is 11 amino acids. CDR3: CAVTRDYEQDF. The CDR3, as DNA: TGTGCCGTAACCCGGGACTACGAGCAGGACTTC.

J is TRBJ2-4 and V is TRBV28; weak D call: TRBD2 (5 bases). Germline CDR1 and CDR2: MDHEN and SYDVKM. The CDR3 covers 17 residues. V lost 7 bases and J 0 bases, leaving 19 bases between the germline ends. CDR3 region: CASITSFTLGAKNIQYF. The CDR3 nucleotides are TGTGCCAGCATAACTAGTTTCACACTAGGAGCCAAAAACATTCAGTACTTC.

Many counts were recorded for this clonotype. At one boundary the junction diverges from the germline segment, which might be a read error. This chain connects TRBV5-1 to TRBJ1-1; TRBD1 matches at 7 bases. The CDR3 spans 14 residues. Germline CDR1 SGHRS, CDR2 YFSETQ. CDR3 sequence reads: CASSLDRVNTEAFF. The CDR3 DNA is TGTGCCAGCAGCTTAGACAGGGTGAACACTGAAGCTTTCTTT.

The chain has TRBV19 and TRBJ2-4; D unclear. The CDR3 runs to 13 residues. Trimming removed 7 bases at V and 1 base at J, with 8 bases between. Looked up from germline, CDR1 is LNHDA and CDR2 is SQIVND (reference sequence). CDR3 sequence (DNA): TGTGCCAGTAAGGGCTTGGCCAAAAACATTCAGTACTTC. Amino acid sequence: CASKGLAKNIQYF.

The chain uses TRBV5-1 and TRBJ1-2, with 12 positions matching TRBD1. CDR1 is SGHRS and CDR2 is YFSETQ in the germline V gene. Trimming removed 1 base from V and 4 bases from J; junction bases left unmatched: 8. The CDR3 is made up of 17 amino acids. CDR3 nucleotides: TGCGCCAGCAGCTTGCCGGGACAGGGGGCGAGAGGCTATGGCTACACCTTC. It specifies CASSLPGQGARGYGYTF.

Ten or more counts support this clonotype. The chain couples TRBV15 to TRBJ1-4, with D uncertain. The CDR3 has 15 residues. CDR1 is LNHNV, CDR2 YYDKDF, per germline (reference sequence). V was cut by 4 bases and J by 0 bases, with 9 bases left in between. The DNA for the CDR3 is TGTGCCACCAGCATAATTGGGGCAACTAATGAAAAACTGTTTTTT. Translation gives CATSIIGATNEKLFF.

The rearrangement joins TRBV7-3 to TRBJ2-7, with D maybe TRBD1 (7 bases). Germline V CDR1 and CDR2: SGHTA, FQGTGA. The CDR3 is 15 amino acids. V shed 5 bases and J shed 2 bases, with 16 bases lying between them. DNA for the CDR3: TGTGCCAGCAGCGAGGGCGGGACAGCGGCCTACGAGCAGTACTTC. Translating gives CASSEGGTAAYEQYF. Full variable domain (remainder filled in from reference TRBV7-3 and TRBJ2-7): GAGVSQTPSNKVTEKGKYVELRCDPISGHTALYWYRQSLGQGPEFLIYFQGTGAADDSGLPNDRFFAVRPEGSVSTLKIQRTERGDSAVYLCASSEGGTAAYEQYFGPGTRLTVT.

This clonotype was seen many times. The rearrangement links TRBV12-3 or TRBV12-4 to TRBJ1-5; D ambiguous. The CDR3 is 12 residues long. V shed 6 bases and J shed 0 bases, with 3 bases lying between them. The CDR3 DNA is TGTGCCAGCAGGATTAGCAATCAGCCCCAGCATTTT. Translation gives CASRISNQPQHF.

The CDR3 here is CASSQSDYGAFF. DNA for the CDR3: TGTGCCAGCAGCCAAAGTGATTATGGAGCTTTCTTT. J is TRBJ1-1 and V is TRBV3-1; D gene uncertain. Germline V gives CDR1 LGHDT, CDR2 YNNKEL (reference sequence). V was clipped by 2 bases and J by 10 bases, with 11 bases between them. This CDR3 has 12 residues.

This chain links TRBV6-2 or TRBV6-3 with TRBJ2-7, with a tentative D call TRBD1 (5 bases). CDR1 is MNHEY, CDR2 SVGEGT, per germline. V lost 0 bases to trimming and J lost 0 bases, with 12 bases between them. The CDR3 sequence is 16 residues long. CDR3 residues: CASSYSFSDTSYEQYF. The CDR3 nucleotides read TGTGCCAGCAGTTACTCTTTTTCGGACACCTCCTACGAGCAGTACTTC.

This chain joins TRBV9 and TRBJ1-2; D is unresolved. Germline CDR1 SGDLS, CDR2 YYNGEE. This CDR3 region has 11 residues. Between the trimmed V and J ends, which lost 4 bases and 7 bases, there was a span of 8 bases. The DNA of the CDR3 is TGTGCCAGCAGCTCGGACGTTGGCTACACCTTC. Protein sequence: CASSSDVGYTF.

This clonotype was recorded many times. This chain connects TRBV11-2 to TRBJ2-5; 7 nucleotides agree with TRBD2. This CDR3 comprises 15 residues. From germline, CDR1 is SGHAT and CDR2 FQNNGV. V shed 2 bases, J shed 5 bases, and the junction held 8 bases outside the gene matches. The CDR3 spells CASSLSRGSDETQYF. The CDR3 coding sequence is TGTGCCAGCAGCTTATCTCGCGGGAGTGATGAGACCCAGTACTTC.

The V gene is TRBV7-3, the J gene TRBJ1-1, with a possible D match to TRBD1 (6 bases). This CDR3 has 12 amino acids. The germline V and J ends were trimmed by 5 bases and 8 bases, with 12 bases remaining between them. Germline assignment: CDR1 SGHTA and CDR2 FQGTGA. The CDR3 nucleotides read TGTGCCAGCAGCGCAGACAGGAAAGAAGCTTTCTTT. Encoded protein: CASSADRKEAFF.

This clonotype has more than one count but fewer than ten. CDR3 sequence: CSARDLAGVKNEQFF. In DNA form, the CDR3 reads TGCAGTGCTAGAGATCTAGCGGGAGTTAAGAATGAGCAGTTCTTC. This rearrangement joins TRBV20-1 to TRBJ2-1; 10 bases fit TRBD2. This CDR3 has 15 residues. J gave up 7 bases and V 0 bases, and 6 bases lay outside the gene matches. CDR1 and CDR2 (germline): DFQATT, SNEGSKA (reference sequence).

V and J are TRBV7-2 and TRBJ2-5; no clear D gene. V lost 8 bases and J lost 5, with 12 bases in between. This CDR3 has 12 residues. Germline CDR1 reads SGHTA; CDR2 reads FQGNSA. In nucleotides, the CDR3 is TGTGCCAGCGGTCCGCAGAAGGAGACCCAGTACTTC. Its translation: CASGPQKETQYF.